Reported below is one TCR beta chain. The data were obtained in a study of T cell responses to AZD1222 COVID-19 vaccine. Profiling relied on immunoSEQ multiplex PCR, and the TCRdb table lists in-frame clones only, not all of them. The sample holds about 86,000 clones, approximately 90% seen once. This clonotype was sampled from an adult in good health. The source material was peripheral blood, sampled on day 0 of AZD1222 vaccination.

The CDR3 sequence: CAWSTGGPRREAFF. CDR3 in DNA: TGTGCCTGGAGTACCGGGGGGCCCCGTCGTGAAGCTTTCTTT. The rearrangement joins TRBV30 to TRBJ1-1; D is perhaps TRBD1 (6 bases). This CDR3 is built from 14 residues. The V end lost 2 bases, the J end lost 7 bases, and 17 bases lay between the germline ends. In germline, CDR1 is GTSNPN, CDR2 SVGIG (reference sequence).